This TCR beta chain is from a study of T cell responses to AZD1222 COVID-19 vaccine. Trimming shortened V by 0 bases and J by 3 bases, and 7 bases separated the two germline ends. The CDR3 has 14 amino acids. Per the germline V gene, CDR1 is SGDLS and CDR2 is YYNGEE. Concerning this clone: Antigen: not known.

The assay was immunoSEQ multiplex PCR, and TCRdb's table has in-frame clones only and misses some. The top ten hold less than 3.5% of the sample, which has 150,000 to 180,000 clones, around 90% seen once. Study conclusions and caveats: With dominance at 160-218 and 743-854, vaccine-associated CD4 TCRs spanned spike.

The receptor comes from an adult in good health. Material: peripheral blood, obtained on day 0 of AZD1222 vaccination. This chain joins TRBV9 and TRBJ1-3, with D tentatively TRBD1 (5 bases). The CDR3 DNA sequence: TGTGCCAGCAGCGTAGAGGGGATTGGAAACACCATATATTTT. This translates into CASSVEGIGNTIYF.